The 17 T cell receptor beta chains listed next were all sequenced from one sample in a study of blood T cell repertoires in COVID-19. Using immunoSEQ multiplex PCR, the repertoire was profiled, and TCRdb retains in-frame clones only, with some absent. The sample includes around 40,000 clones, about four fifths of them seen just once. Sequenced input: peripheral blood. The receptor source for this set is an elderly man with active or convalescent COVID-19.

The rearrangement joins TRBV3-1 (or the pseudogene TRBV3-2) to TRBJ2-1; 7 bases are a match to TRBD2. The CDR3 spans 16 residues. The germline V gene has CDR1 LGHDT and CDR2 YNNKEL (reference sequence). Losses at the gene ends were 5 bases for V and 3 bases for J; bases not matched to a gene: 10. The CDR3 DNA reads TGTGCCAGCAGCGACATGCTAGCGGAGAACTACAATGAGCAGTTCTTC. Translating gives CASSDMLAENYNEQFF.

This chain connects TRBV2 to TRBJ2-5, with TRBD2 matching over 12 bases. Unmatched junction bases numbered 10, after V lost 6 bases and J lost 2 bases. CDR1 and CDR2 from the germline V gene are SNHLY and FYNNEI. The CDR3 is made up of 17 amino acids. The DNA for the CDR3 is TGTGCCAGCAGGGGGCGAGGGGGACTAGCGGGTCAAGAGACCCAGTACTTC. This encodes CASRGRGGLAGQETQYF.

V usage is TRBV27 and J usage is TRBJ2-5; 10 bases are a match to TRBD1. Germline V gives CDR1 MNHEY, CDR2 SMNVEV (reference sequence). J gave up 5 bases and V 4 bases, and 4 bases lay outside the gene matches. This CDR3 contains 14 residues. This CDR3 is CASSSGQGSETQYF. As DNA, the CDR3 is TGTGCCAGCAGTTCGGGACAGGGGTCGGAGACCCAGTACTTC.

In its sample, this clone was seen a few times. The chain uses TRBV7-6 and TRBJ2-7; D possibly corresponds to TRBD1 (6 bases). The CDR3 consists of 13 residues. CDR1 is SGHVS, CDR2 FNYEAQ, per germline. V gave up 5 bases and J gave up 3 bases, with 11 bases separating them. The CDR3 reads CASSQIQGYEQYF. The CDR3 DNA sequence: TGTGCCAGCAGCCAAATACAGGGCTACGAGCAGTACTTC.

This chain joins TRBV15 and TRBJ2-3, with 10 bases identical to TRBD2. The CDR3 sequence is 18 residues long. Trimming took 0 bases from V and 6 from J; bases not matched to a gene: 12. The germline gives CDR1 LNHNV, CDR2 YYDKDF (reference sequence). The CDR3 nucleotides read TGTGCCACCAGCAGAGATTGGAGGAGCGGGGGGGCACCCGATACGCAGTATTTT. It specifies CATSRDWRSGGAPDTQYF. The entire variable domain, with the rest obtained from reference TRBV15 and TRBJ2-3, is as follows: DAMVIQNPRYQVTQFGKPVTLSCSQTLNHNVMYWYQQKSSQAPKLLFHYYDKDFNNEADTPDNFQSRRPNTSFCFLDIRSPGLGDTAMYLCATSRDWRSGGAPDTQYFGPGTRLTVL.

This clone appeared a few times. The chain uses TRBV5-4 and TRBJ2-2, with a tentative D call TRBD2 (5 bases). The germline CDR1 and CDR2 sequences are SGHNT and YYREEE (reference sequence). V lost 2 bases to trimming and J lost 7 bases, with 12 bases between them. The CDR3 contains 14 residues. The CDR3 loop reads CASSFPGSGGELFF. Written as DNA, the CDR3 is TGTGCCAGCAGCTTTCCGGGGTCGGGCGGGGAGCTGTTTTTT. The full variable domain, completed using reference TRBV5-4 and TRBJ2-2, is ETGVTQSPTHLIKTRGQQVTLRCSSQSGHNTVSWYQQALGQGPQFIFQYYREEENGRGNFPPRFSGLQFPNYSSELNVNALELDDSALYLCASSFPGSGGELFFGEGSRLTVL.

The CDR3 spells CSVVLYEAFF. In nucleotides, the CDR3 is TGCAGCGTTGTCCTATATGAAGCTTTCTTT. The V gene is TRBV29-1, the J gene TRBJ1-1, with D uncertain. The V and J ends lost 4 bases and 7 bases respectively, with 7 bases between them. Germline V gives CDR1 SQVTM, CDR2 ANQGSEA. The length of the CDR3 is 10 residues.

The gene calls are TRBV6-5 and TRBJ1-5; possibly TRBD1 for D (5 bases). The ends were cut back, 5 bases at V and 6 bases at J, with 11 bases in the middle. The CDR3 has 13 residues. From germline, CDR1 is MNHEY and CDR2 SVGAGI. CDR3 residues: CASSPSGIQPQHF. The CDR3 DNA reads as TGTGCCAGCAGTCCCTCAGGGATTCAGCCCCAGCATTTT.

The V and J genes are TRBV23-1 and TRBJ2-2, with D maybe TRBD2 (6 bases). TRBV23-1 is recorded as an ORF, its role being uncertain. V lost 3 bases and J 8 bases, leaving 13 bases between the germline ends. The CDR3 is made up of 14 amino acids. CDR3 in amino acids: CASSHWTAGGELFF. The CDR3 coding sequence is TGCGCCAGCAGTCACTGGACGGCGGGGGGGGAGCTGTTTTTT.

This sequence joins TRBV7-9 and TRBJ2-2; 12 nucleotides agree with TRBD2. With V trimmed by 6 bases and J by 5 bases, 1 base remained unmatched. The germline V gene encodes CDR1 SEHNR and CDR2 FQNEAQ (reference sequence). The CDR3 has 14 residues. The CDR3 reads CASRGLAGTGELFF. CDR3 nucleotides: TGTGCCAGCAGAGGACTAGCGGGGACCGGGGAGCTGTTTTTT.

The chain joins TRBV7-3 to TRBJ2-1; D is perhaps TRBD2 (6 bases). The CDR3 is 15 amino acids. V lost 5 bases to trimming and J lost 1 base, with 12 bases between them. Germline V gives CDR1 SGHTA, CDR2 FQGTGA. The CDR3 DNA is TGTGCCAGCAGCCCACGGAGCGGGTCCTACAATGAGCAGTTCTTC. It encodes CASSPRSGSYNEQFF.

The rearrangement joins TRBV9 to TRBJ2-2, with 9 bases matching TRBD1. The CDR3 runs to 14 residues. Germline CDR1 and CDR2: SGDLS and YYNGEE. Trimming cost V 3 bases and J 6 bases; bases outside gene matches: 3. The CDR3 DNA is TGTGCCAGCAGCGAGGGGACAGGGCCCGGGGAGCTGTTTTTT. Its translation is CASSEGTGPGELFF.

J is TRBJ2-1 and V is TRBV9; TRBD2 matches 11 bases. The CDR3 runs 15 residues. J lost 7 bases, V lost 6 bases, and 9 bases had no gene match. Germline CDR1 is SGDLS and CDR2 is YYNGEE. The CDR3 region has the DNA TGTGCCAGCAATGAGTATAGCGGGAGGGGGAATGAGCAGTTCTTC. This encodes CASNEYSGRGNEQFF.

The rearrangement links TRBV11-1 to TRBJ2-1; TRBD1 agrees at 9 bases. CDR1 and CDR2 from the germline V gene are SGHAT and FQDESV (reference sequence). The ends lost 4 bases at V and 15 bases at J; junction bases unmatched: 10. This CDR3 spans 13 amino acids. CDR3 residues: CASSYSRDREAFF. The CDR3 DNA reads as TGTGCCAGCAGCTACAGCCGGGACAGGGAGGCGTTCTTC. Using reference TRBV11-1 and TRBJ2-1 for the parts outside the CDR3, the full variable domain is EAEVAQSPRYKITEKSQAVAFWCDPISGHATLYWYRQILGQGPELLVQFQDESVVDDSQLPKDRFSAERLKGVDSTLKIQPAELGDSAMYLCASSYSRDREAFFGPGTRLTVL.

This rearrangement joins TRBV2 to TRBJ1-1, with D unresolved. The V gene's germline CDR1 is SNHLY and CDR2 FYNNEI. This CDR3 has 13 residues. The V and J ends lost 0 bases and 8 bases respectively, with 10 bases between them. The CDR3 loop is CASSEARAVEAFF. CDR3 DNA sequence: TGTGCCAGCAGTGAAGCGCGGGCAGTAGAAGCTTTCTTT.

The chain combines TRBV7-8 with TRBJ1-3; D is perhaps TRBD1 (5 bases). Germline values: CDR1 SGHVS, CDR2 FQNEAQ. The CDR3 totals 16 residues. Trimming pared 4 bases from V and 8 bases from J, leaving 21 bases between. This CDR3 is CASSSPEGNLVDTIYF. As DNA, the CDR3 is TGTGCCAGCAGCTCCCCGGAGGGGAATTTAGTGGACACCATATATTTT.

The chain uses TRBV5-4 and TRBJ1-2; D ambiguous. The CDR3 runs to 14 residues. Germline CDR1 SGHNT, CDR2 YYREEE (reference sequence). V was trimmed by 1 base and J by 7 bases, leaving 14 bases between them. CDR3 bases: TGTGCCAGCAGCTTGCGCTCTTTAGATGGTGGCTACACCTTC. This encodes CASSLRSLDGGYTF. The full variable domain, completed using reference TRBV5-4 and TRBJ1-2, is ETGVTQSPTHLIKTRGQQVTLRCSSQSGHNTVSWYQQALGQGPQFIFQYYREEENGRGNFPPRFSGLQFPNYSSELNVNALELDDSALYLCASSLRSLDGGYTFGSGTRLTVV.